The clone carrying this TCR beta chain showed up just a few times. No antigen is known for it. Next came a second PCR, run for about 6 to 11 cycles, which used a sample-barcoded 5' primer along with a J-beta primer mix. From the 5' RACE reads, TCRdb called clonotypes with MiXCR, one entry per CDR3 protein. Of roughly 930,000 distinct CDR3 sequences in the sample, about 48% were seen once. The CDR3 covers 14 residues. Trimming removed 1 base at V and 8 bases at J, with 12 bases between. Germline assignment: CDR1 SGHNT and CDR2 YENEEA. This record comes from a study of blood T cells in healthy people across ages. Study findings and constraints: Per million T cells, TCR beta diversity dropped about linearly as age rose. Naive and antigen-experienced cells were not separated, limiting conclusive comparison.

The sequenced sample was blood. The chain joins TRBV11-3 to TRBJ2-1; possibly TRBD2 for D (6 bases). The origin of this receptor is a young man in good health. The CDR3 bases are TGTGCCAGCAGCTTAGGAGGAGCGGGTGATGAGCAGTTCTTC. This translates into CASSLGGAGDEQFF.